The 12 T cell receptor beta chains below were found in one sample sequenced in a study of cytomegalovirus exposure and HLA in healthy donors. Both 60 Vbeta primers and 13 Jbeta primers went into the PCR. Profiled with immunoSEQ multiplex PCR; TCRdb holds only in-frame clones, not every one. The sample has 120,000 or so clones; about three fifths are singletons. Source material: PBMCs. The receptors derive from a woman aged 40-49 years in good health and CMV-seropositive.

The chain has TRBV7-3 and TRBJ2-1; 11 positions agree with TRBD2. Germline V gene sequence: CDR1 SGHTA, CDR2 FQGTGA. CDR3 size: 13 residues. Unmatched junction bases numbered 1, after V lost 3 bases and J lost 9 bases. CDR3 DNA: TGTGCCAGCAGCTTCGGGACTAGCGGTGAGCAGTTCTTC. Its translation is CASSFGTSGEQFF. Full variable domain (outside the CDR3, taken from reference TRBV7-3 and TRBJ2-1): GAGVSQTPSNKVTEKGKYVELRCDPISGHTALYWYRQSLGQGPEFLIYFQGTGAADDSGLPNDRFFAVRPEGSVSTLKIQRTERGDSAVYLCASSFGTSGEQFFGPGTRLTVL.

The V and J genes are TRBV7-9 and TRBJ1-5; D gene uncertain. The CDR3 length is 15 residues. V gave up 5 bases and J gave up 6 bases, with 17 bases separating them. Germline CDR1 and CDR2: SEHNR and FQNEAQ (reference sequence). CDR3 amino acids: CASSPPTGFSQPQHF. The CDR3 region has the DNA TGTGCCAGCAGCCCCCCGACGGGGTTTTCTCAGCCCCAGCATTTT.

The J gene is TRBJ1-2, the V gene TRBV9, with TRBD1 matching over 7 bases. Losses at the gene ends were 0 bases for V and 7 bases for J; bases not matched to a gene: 3. Germline V gene sequence: CDR1 SGDLS, CDR2 YYNGEE. This CDR3 region has 13 residues. DNA for the CDR3: TGTGCCAGCAGCGTAGTGGAGGGGGCTGGCTACACCTTC. Protein product: CASSVVEGAGYTF.

To note about this clone: Additional DNA sequences in this sample encode the identical CDR3. V and J are TRBV5-4 and TRBJ2-7; 7 bases line up with TRBD1. The trim removed 0 bases at V and 4 bases at J, leaving 1 base unmatched. The germline V gene has CDR1 SGHNT and CDR2 YYREEE (reference sequence). This CDR3 has 13 amino acids. The CDR3 protein is CASSLDRGYEQYF. Written as DNA, the CDR3 is TGTGCCAGCAGCTTGGACAGGGGTTACGAGCAGTACTTC.

This clone was observed a few times. The genes are TRBV4-1 and TRBJ2-2; a weak D match, TRBD1 (5 bases). In germline, CDR1 is MGHRA, CDR2 YSYEKL. The V end was cut by 0 bases, the J end by 7 bases, with 6 bases between. This CDR3 is 13 amino acids long. The chain's CDR3 is CASSQEGVGELFF. As DNA, the CDR3 is TGCGCCAGCAGCCAAGAAGGGGTCGGGGAGCTGTTTTTT.

This clone was counted only a few times. The V call is TRBV11-2, the J call TRBJ2-7; D might be TRBD1 (6 bases). The CDR3 has 17 residues. V shed 3 bases and J shed 1 base, with 19 bases lying between them. Germline assignment: CDR1 SGHAT and CDR2 FQNNGV. This CDR3 reads CASSFSPDSPRSYEQYF. DNA of the CDR3: TGTGCCAGCAGCTTCTCGCCGGACAGTCCGAGATCCTACGAGCAGTACTTC.

This clone has a handful of counts. This chain links TRBV30 with TRBJ1-4; TRBD1 aligns across 9 bases. The ends lost 3 bases at V and 3 bases at J; junction bases unmatched: 2. The CDR3 runs to 14 residues. Germline V gene lookup returns CDR1 GTSNPN and CDR2 SVGIG (reference sequence). The CDR3: CAWRRDRANEKLFF. The CDR3 DNA reads as TGTGCCTGGAGGCGGGACAGGGCTAATGAAAAACTGTTTTTT.

The V gene is TRBV5-5, the J gene TRBJ1-2; D perhaps matches TRBD1 (5 bases). This CDR3 contains 15 residues. V was clipped by 0 bases and J by 5 bases, with 14 bases between them. Germline lookup yields CDR1 SGHKS and CDR2 YYEKEE (reference sequence). Here the CDR3 DNA reads TGTGCCAGCAGCTTGGAGTTGACAGCCCAGTATGGCTACACCTTC. It is translated as CASSLELTAQYGYTF. Based on the CDR3 plus reference TRBV5-5 and TRBJ1-2, the full variable domain is DAGVTQSPTHLIKTRGQQVTLRCSPISGHKSVSWYQQVLGQGPQFIFQYYEKEERGRGNFPDRFSARQFPNYSSELNVNALLLGDSALYLCASSLELTAQYGYTFGSGTRLTVV.

The CDR3 sequence is CASSARVDSPLHF. In DNA form, the CDR3 reads TGTGCCAGCAGTGCCAGGGTAGATTCACCCCTCCACTTT. The rearrangement joins TRBV2 to TRBJ1-6, with D maybe TRBD1 (5 bases). Germline values: CDR1 SNHLY, CDR2 FYNNEI. Trimming cost V 4 bases and J 8 bases, with 9 bases left between them. The CDR3 loop spans 13 amino acids.

This clone was seen a handful of times. The chain is built from TRBV19 and TRBJ2-7, with 10 bases matching TRBD1. The V segment lost 8 bases and the J segment 3 bases; nucleotides outside the gene matches: 7. CDR3 length equals 14 residues. Germline values: CDR1 LNHDA, CDR2 SQIVND (reference sequence). The CDR3, as DNA: TGTGCCAGTCACCCCGGGACAGGGGACTACGAGCAGTACTTC. Protein sequence: CASHPGTGDYEQYF. Using reference TRBV19 and TRBJ2-7 for the parts outside the CDR3, the full variable domain is DGGITQSPKYLFRKEGQNVTLSCEQNLNHDAMYWYRQDPGQGLRLIYYSQIVNDFQKGDIAEGYSVSREKKESFPLTVTSAQKNPTAFYLCASHPGTGDYEQYFGPGTRLTVT.

The sample holds a few counts of this clone. This sequence joins TRBV9 and TRBJ2-2; maybe TRBD1 (5 bases). Germline-derived CDR1 and CDR2 are SGDLS and YYNGEE. The CDR3 loop spans 14 amino acids. V was pared by 0 bases and J by 2 bases, with 5 bases between. CDR3 loop: CASSVGTNTGELFF. Written as DNA, the CDR3 is TGTGCCAGCAGCGTAGGGACAAACACCGGGGAGCTGTTTTTT.

This clone was observed a handful of times. The chain carries TRBV28 and TRBJ1-5; D gene ambiguous. Trimming shortened V by 4 bases and J by 11 bases, and 12 bases separated the two germline ends. This CDR3 has 12 amino acids. The V gene's germline CDR1 is MDHEN and CDR2 SYDVKM. In nucleotides, the CDR3 is TGTGCCAGCAGTTCTGGGCAGCAATCCCAGCATTTT. It specifies CASSSGQQSQHF.